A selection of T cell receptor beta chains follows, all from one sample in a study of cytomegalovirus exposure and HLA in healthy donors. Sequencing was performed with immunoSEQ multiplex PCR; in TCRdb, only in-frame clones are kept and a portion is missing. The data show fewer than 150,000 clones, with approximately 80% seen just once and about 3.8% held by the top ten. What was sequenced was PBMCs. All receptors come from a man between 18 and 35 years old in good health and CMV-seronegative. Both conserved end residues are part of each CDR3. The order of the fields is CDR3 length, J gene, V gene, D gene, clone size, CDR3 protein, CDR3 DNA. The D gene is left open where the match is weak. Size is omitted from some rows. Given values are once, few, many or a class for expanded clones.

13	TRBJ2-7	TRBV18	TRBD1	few	CASSGDSSYEQYF	TGTGCCAGCTCAGGGGACAGCTCCTACGAGCAGTACTTC
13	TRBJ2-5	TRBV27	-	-	CASSLRGQETQYF	TGTGCCAGCAGTTTACGGGGCCAAGAGACCCAGTACTTC
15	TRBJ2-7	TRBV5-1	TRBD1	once	CASSFTGQGPYEQYF	TGCGCCAGCAGCTTTACGGGACAGGGTCCCTACGAGCAGTACTTC
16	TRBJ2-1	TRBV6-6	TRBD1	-	CASSYSWDRGPQEQFF	TGTGCCAGCAGTTACTCGTGGGACAGGGGCCCGCAGGAGCAGTTCTTC
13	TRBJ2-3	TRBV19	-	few	CASSIGGPDTQYF	TGTGCCAGTAGTATTGGAGGGCCAGATACGCAGTATTTT
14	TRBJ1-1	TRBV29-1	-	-	CSVGEGARNTEAFF	TGCAGCGTTGGTGAAGGGGCGCGGAACACTGAAGCTTTCTTT
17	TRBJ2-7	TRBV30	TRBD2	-	CAWSARGTSGRGYEQYF	TGTGCCTGGAGTGCCCGGGGGACTAGCGGGAGAGGGTACGAGCAGTACTTC
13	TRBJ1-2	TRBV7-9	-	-	CASSPTANYGYTF	TGTGCCAGCAGCCCGACAGCCAACTATGGCTACACCTTC
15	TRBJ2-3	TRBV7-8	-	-	CASSRWGASTDTQYF	TGTGCCAGCAGCCGCTGGGGCGCAAGCACAGATACGCAGTATTTT
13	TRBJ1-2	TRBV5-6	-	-	CASSLSADYGYTF	TGTGCCAGCAGCTTGTCCGCAGACTATGGCTACACCTTC
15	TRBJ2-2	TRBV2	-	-	CASMGQNINTGELFF	TGTGCCAGCATGGGGCAGAACATAAACACCGGGGAGCTGTTTTTT
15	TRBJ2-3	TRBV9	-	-	CASSVGGYSTDTQYF	TGTGCCAGCAGCGTAGGCGGGTACAGCACAGATACGCAGTATTTT
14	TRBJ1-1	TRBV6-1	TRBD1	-	CASSVEGALGEAFF	TGTGCCAGCAGTGTTGAGGGGGCGTTGGGTGAAGCTTTCTTT
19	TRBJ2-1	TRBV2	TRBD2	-	CASRSFVYGSGTSYNEQFF	TGTGCCAGCAGATCTTTCGTCTACGGTAGCGGGACAAGCTACAATGAGCAGTTCTTC
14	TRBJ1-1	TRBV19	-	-	CASSIQTPNTEAFF	TGTGCCAGTAGTATCCAGACACCGAACACTGAAGCTTTCTTT
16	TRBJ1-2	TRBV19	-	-	CASSGPGTGSNYGYTF	TGTGCCAGTAGTGGTCCGGGTACAGGGAGCAACTATGGCTACACCTTC
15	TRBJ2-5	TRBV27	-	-	CASSLSSGGGGTQYF	TGTGCCAGCAGTTTATCAAGCGGCGGTGGTGGGACCCAGTACTTC
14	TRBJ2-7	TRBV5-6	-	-	CASSRRGARGEQYF	TGTGCCAGCAGCCGCCGGGGGGCGCGAGGCGAGCAGTACTTC
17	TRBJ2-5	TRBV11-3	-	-	CASTIGGGPSFRETQYF	TGTGCCAGCACCATAGGGGGTGGACCGAGCTTTCGAGAGACCCAGTACTTC
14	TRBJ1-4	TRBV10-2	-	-	CASSERDRNEKLFF	TGCGCCAGCAGTGAAAGAGACAGGAATGAAAAACTGTTTTTT
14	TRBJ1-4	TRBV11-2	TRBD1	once	CASSLEDRAEKLFF	TGTGCCAGCAGCTTAGAGGACAGGGCGGAAAAACTGTTTTTT
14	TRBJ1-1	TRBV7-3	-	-	CASSDNRRGTEAFF	TGTGCCAGCAGCGATAATCGCAGGGGCACTGAAGCTTTCTTT
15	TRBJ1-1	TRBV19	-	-	CASSNRAGANTEAFF	TGTGCCAGTAGTAACAGGGCCGGAGCGAACACTGAAGCTTTCTTT
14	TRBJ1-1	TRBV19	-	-	CASSIAPRGTEAFF	TGTGCCAGTAGTATAGCCCCTCGAGGGACTGAAGCTTTCTTT
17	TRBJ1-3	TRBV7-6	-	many	CASSLESSGFSGNTIYF	TGTGCCAGCAGCTTAGAGAGCTCAGGATTCTCTGGAAACACCATATATTTT
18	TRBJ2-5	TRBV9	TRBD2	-	CASSVGSGGGRPQETQYF	TGTGCCAGCAGCGTAGGGAGCGGGGGGGGCCGACCACAAGAGACCCAGTACTTC
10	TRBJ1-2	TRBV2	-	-	CASSERGYTF	TGTGCCAGCAGTGAACGGGGCTACACCTTC
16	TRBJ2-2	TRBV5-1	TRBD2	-	CASSSRTSGNTGELFF	TGCGCCAGCAGCTCGAGGACTAGCGGGAACACCGGGGAGCTGTTTTTT
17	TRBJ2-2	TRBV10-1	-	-	CASSGPRDIPNTGELFF	TGCGCCAGCAGTGGACCTCGGGACATACCCAACACCGGGGAGCTGTTTTTT
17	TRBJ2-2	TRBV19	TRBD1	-	CASRSRGTGRWTGELFF	TGTGCCAGTAGATCACGAGGGACAGGGAGATGGACCGGGGAGCTGTTTTTT
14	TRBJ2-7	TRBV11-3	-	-	CASSQDRVTYEQYF	TGTGCCAGCAGCCAGGACAGAGTTACCTACGAGCAGTACTTC
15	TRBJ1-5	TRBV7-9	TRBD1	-	CASTESGQTNQPQHF	TGTGCCAGCACAGAATCGGGACAGACCAATCAGCCCCAGCATTTT
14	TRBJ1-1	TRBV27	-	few	CASSFGLGGTEAFF	TGTGCCAGCAGTTTCGGGCTGGGGGGCACTGAAGCTTTCTTT
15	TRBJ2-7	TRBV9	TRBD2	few	CASSVDLLTSHEQYF	TGTGCCAGCAGCGTAGATTTACTGACTAGCCACGAGCAGTACTTC
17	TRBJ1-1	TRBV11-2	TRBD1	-	CASSLGPPGTGATEAFF	TGTGCCAGCAGCTTAGGACCGCCGGGGACAGGGGCCACTGAAGCTTTCTTT
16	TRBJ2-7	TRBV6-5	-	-	CASSLSRDGSSYEQYF	TGTGCCAGCAGTTTGTCCCGGGACGGGAGCTCCTACGAGCAGTACTTC
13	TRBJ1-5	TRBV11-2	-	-	CASSTAGRGPQHF	TGTGCCAGCAGCACCGCAGGGCGGGGGCCCCAGCATTTT
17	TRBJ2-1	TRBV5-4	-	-	CASSLYGGAGVLNEQFF	TGTGCCAGCAGCTTGTATGGGGGGGCGGGGGTCCTCAATGAGCAGTTCTTC
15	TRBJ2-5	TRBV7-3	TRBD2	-	CASSRIAGGWETQYF	TGTGCCAGCAGCCGCATAGCGGGGGGCTGGGAGACCCAGTACTTC